This T cell receptor (beta chain) was captured by sequencing in a study of human T cells and chemical hapten exposure. Study at large: Small pooled library volume differences chiefly drove per-sample TCR yield variation. Study-level findings and limits: The number of TCRs above 1 in 1000 frequency did not change after DPC sensitization.

The time point here: pre-sensitization, week 0. As for treatment: therapeutic diphenylcyclopropenone sensitization with weekly scalp DPC. Total RNA came from unfractionated whole blood. TCRdb recomputed calls from the RACE reads with MiXCR, one row per CDR3 protein. The top ten hold 2.5% to 3% of the sample, which has 84,000 or so distinct CDR3 sequences, 8.5% seen once. This clonotype came up many times. Its target is unknown. CDR1 is KGHDR, CDR2 SFDVKD, per germline. The trim removed 5 bases at V and 10 bases at J, leaving 12 bases unmatched. CDR3 length: 15 amino acids. This chain links TRBV24-1 with TRBJ2-1, with TRBD1 identical over 8 bases. This receptor was identified in a man in his forties or fifties with alopecia areata. Some clones in this sample may be carry-over from other donors' samples. The sequencing used whole blood, collected in connection with sensitization to the hapten diphenylcyclopropenone (DPC). The CDR3 nucleotides are TGTGCCACCAGTGCCCCCGGACAGGGTTTGCGGGAGCAGTTCTTC. Translating it yields CATSAPGQGLREQFF.